The 27 T cell receptor beta chains listed next were all sequenced from one sample in a study of OX40 agonist ivuxolimab in advanced cancers. Assay used: immunoSEQ multiplex PCR; TCRdb lists only in-frame clones, some missing. The data contain over 80,000 clones, approximately 80% of them singletons. The sequences come from CD4+ or CD8+ T cells sorted from blood, collected in a trial of the OX40 agonist ivuxolimab. These receptors were obtained from an adult with an advanced solid tumor such as melanoma, head and neck, liver or kidney cancer.

The CDR3 sequence is CATSRVRGGNTEAFF. As DNA, the CDR3 is TGTGCCACCAGCAGAGTAAGGGGCGGGAACACTGAAGCTTTCTTT. The chain carries TRBV15 and TRBJ1-1; TRBD1 might be the D (5 bases). Germline CDR1 reads LNHNV; CDR2 reads YYDKDF (reference sequence). The V end lost 1 base, the J end lost 1 base, and 10 bases lay between the germline ends. This CDR3 contains 15 residues. Full variable domain (remainder filled in from reference TRBV15 and TRBJ1-1): DAMVIQNPRYQVTQFGKPVTLSCSQTLNHNVMYWYQQKSSQAPKLLFHYYDKDFNNEADTPDNFQSRRPNTSFCFLDIRSPGLGDTAMYLCATSRVRGGNTEAFFGQGTRLTVV.

V gene TRBV11-2 combines with J gene TRBJ1-1; D unclear. CDR3 length: 12 amino acids. V shed 7 bases and J shed 3 bases, with 9 bases lying between them. Germline assignment: CDR1 SGHAT and CDR2 FQNNGV. CDR3 sequence reads: CASTPGYTEAFF. The DNA of the CDR3 is TGTGCCAGCACCCCCGGATACACTGAAGCTTTCTTT. The variable domain in full, with the rest retrieved from reference TRBV11-2 and TRBJ1-1, is EAGVAQSPRYKIIEKRQSVAFWCNPISGHATLYWYQQILGQGPKLLIQFQNNGVVDDSQLPKDRFSAERLKGVDSTLKIQPAKLEDSAVYLCASTPGYTEAFFGQGTRLTVV.

This chain links TRBV19 with TRBJ2-7; D might be TRBD1 (7 bases). V was shortened by 5 bases and J by 5 bases, with 13 bases between the two germline ends. Germline assignment: CDR1 LNHDA and CDR2 SQIVND (reference sequence). This CDR3 region has 13 residues. CDR3 sequence (DNA): TGTGCCAGTAGTCTCAGGGGGGTCCACGAGCAGTACTTC. Amino acids: CASSLRGVHEQYF.

This clone was detected once. The J gene is TRBJ1-3, the V gene TRBV4-2; a weak D match, TRBD1 (5 bases). V lost 4 bases and J 1 base, leaving 11 bases between the germline ends. From germline, CDR1 is LGHNA and CDR2 YNFKEQ. This CDR3 is built from 15 residues. CDR3 region: CASSPHGGSGNTIYF. Written as DNA, the CDR3 is TGTGCCAGCAGCCCTCACGGGGGATCTGGAAACACCATATATTTT.

The chain has TRBV5-1 and TRBJ1-1; possible D gene TRBD1, 5 bases. CDR1 is SGHRS and CDR2 is YFSETQ in the germline V gene. The CDR3 runs to 11 residues. V shed 8 bases and J shed 3 bases, with 8 bases lying between them. CDR3 in amino acids: CASRDHTEAFF. The CDR3 coding sequence is TGCGCCAGTAGGGACCACACTGAAGCTTTCTTT.

This clone was detected many times. This chain connects TRBV9 to TRBJ1-2; D perhaps matches TRBD1 (5 bases). Germline V gene lookup returns CDR1 SGDLS and CDR2 YYNGEE. The CDR3 length is 14 residues. Trimming stripped 4 bases from V and 6 bases from J, with 16 bases between. In nucleotides, the CDR3 is TGTGCCAGCAGCTCTATTATTGGGGGAGATGGCTACACCTTC. Translation gives CASSSIIGGDGYTF.

The rearrangement uses TRBV16 and TRBJ1-1; D is perhaps TRBD1 (6 bases). V was pared by 0 bases and J by 11 bases, with 16 bases between. This CDR3 is 14 amino acids long. CDR1 and CDR2 from the germline V gene are KGHSY and FQNENV. CDR3 sequence: CASSQSELGGSAFF. In DNA form, the CDR3 reads TGTGCCAGCAGCCAATCGGAGTTGGGGGGCTCGGCTTTCTTT.

This clone was seen a handful of times. This chain uses TRBV15 with TRBJ1-1, with 7 bases matching TRBD1. The CDR3 loop spans 16 amino acids. V was pared by 3 bases and J by 3 bases, with 10 bases of the junction left unmatched. CDR1 LNHNV and CDR2 YYDKDF come from the germline V gene (reference sequence). The CDR3 coding sequence is TGTGCCACCAGCAGTGCCGATGACAGGGACTACACTGAAGCTTTCTTT. Protein sequence: CATSSADDRDYTEAFF. Drawing the rest from reference TRBV15 and TRBJ1-1, the complete variable domain is DAMVIQNPRYQVTQFGKPVTLSCSQTLNHNVMYWYQQKSSQAPKLLFHYYDKDFNNEADTPDNFQSRRPNTSFCFLDIRSPGLGDTAMYLCATSSADDRDYTEAFFGQGTRLTVV.

This clone has just one count. The rearrangement links TRBV9 to TRBJ2-6, with no clear D. CDR1 SGDLS and CDR2 YYNGEE come from the germline V gene. The germline V and J ends were trimmed by 2 bases and 4 bases, with 7 bases remaining between them. CDR3 length: 14 amino acids. The CDR3 is CASSVASGANVLTF. The CDR3 coding sequence is TGTGCCAGCAGCGTGGCATCGGGGGCCAACGTCCTGACTTTC. Complete variable domain (other parts from reference TRBV9 and TRBJ2-6): DSGVTQTPKHLITATGQRVTLRCSPRSGDLSVYWYQQSLDQGLQFLIQYYNGEERAKGNILERFSAQQFPDLHSELNLSSLELGDSALYFCASSVASGANVLTFGAGSRLTVL.

The genes are TRBV7-2 and TRBJ2-1; D might be TRBD2 (6 bases). Trimming shortened V by 4 bases and J by 4 bases, and 14 bases separated the two germline ends. Germline-derived CDR1 and CDR2 are SGHTA and FQGNSA. The CDR3 is 15 amino acids. The CDR3 nucleotides read TGTGCCAGCAGCTCCCGGGACTTCGGGTACAATGAGCAGTTCTTC. Translated: CASSSRDFGYNEQFF.

V gene TRBV6-1 combines with J gene TRBJ2-7; TRBD1 matches 8 bases. Germline V gene data show CDR1 as MNHNS and CDR2 as SASEGT. The length of the CDR3 is 15 residues. Germline trimming cut 5 bases from V and 4 bases from J; bases unmatched to any gene: 10. The CDR3 region is CASSTTGGLAYEQYF. The CDR3 DNA sequence: TGTGCCAGCAGTACTACAGGGGGATTGGCTTACGAGCAGTACTTC.

J is TRBJ2-1 and V is TRBV6-5; a possible D gene is TRBD1 (6 bases). Germline assignment: CDR1 MNHEY and CDR2 SVGAGI. CDR3 length: 13 amino acids. The V and J ends lost 6 bases and 3 bases respectively, with 9 bases between them. The CDR3: CASRSRGYNEQFF. Here the CDR3 DNA reads TGTGCCAGCAGATCCAGGGGCTACAATGAGCAGTTCTTC.

The chain joins TRBV5-1 to TRBJ1-5; D is undetermined. Trimming took off 5 bases at V and 0 bases at J, with 12 bases between the two ends. Germline assignment: CDR1 SGHRS and CDR2 YFSETQ. CDR3 length: 15 residues. CDR3 bases: TGCGCCAGCAGTTACGGACCTTATAGCAATCAGCCCCAGCATTTT. Its translation: CASSYGPYSNQPQHF.

This rearrangement joins TRBV5-1 to TRBJ1-2, with 7 positions matching TRBD1. This CDR3 contains 14 residues. The junction had 5 bases not matched to a gene; V was cut back by 0 bases and J by 6 bases. Germline-derived CDR1 and CDR2 are SGHRS and YFSETQ. CDR3 residues: CASSLGGQTDGYTF. CDR3 coding DNA: TGCGCCAGCAGCTTGGGGGGACAGACTGATGGCTACACCTTC.

The V gene is TRBV27, the J gene TRBJ1-6, with D uncertain. Germline V lookup: CDR1 MNHEY, CDR2 SMNVEV (reference sequence). The CDR3 totals 14 residues. V was trimmed by 2 bases and J by 7 bases, leaving 9 bases between them. CDR3 residues: CASSLTGPNSPLHF. In nucleotides, the CDR3 is TGTGCCAGCAGTTTAACCGGTCCAAATTCACCCCTCCACTTT.

This chain uses TRBV21-1 with TRBJ1-5. TRBV21-1 is a listed pseudogene. This CDR3 is built from 15 residues. CDR3 residues: CASSKRGPSNQPQHF. The DNA of the CDR3 is TGTGCCAGCAGCAAAAGGGGACCAAGCAATCAGCCCCAGCATTTT.

This clone has a handful of counts. This chain links TRBV7-6 with TRBJ2-3; perhaps TRBD2 as D (6 bases). Trimming took off 0 bases at V and 2 bases at J, with 12 bases between the two ends. This CDR3 has 16 residues. From germline, CDR1 is SGHVS and CDR2 FNYEAQ. CDR3 protein: CASSLAAPGATDTQYF. CDR3 DNA sequence: TGTGCCAGCAGCTTAGCGGCCCCGGGAGCCACAGATACGCAGTATTTT.

The chain couples TRBV10-2 to TRBJ2-1, with a weak D call TRBD1 (6 bases). V lost 4 bases and J lost 0, with 13 bases in between. The CDR3 length is 16 residues. The V gene's germline CDR1 is WSHSY and CDR2 SAAADI. The CDR3 nucleotides are TGCGCCAGCAGTGTCCCACAGGGTAGCTCCTACAATGAGCAGTTCTTC. Translating it yields CASSVPQGSSYNEQFF.

The rearrangement uses TRBV7-2 and TRBJ2-1, with 13 positions matching TRBD2. V lost 1 base to trimming and J lost 11 bases; unmatched junction nucleotides: 2. Germline V gene lookup returns CDR1 SGHTA and CDR2 FQGNSA. This CDR3 has 14 residues. This chain's CDR3 is CASSLGTSGRQQFF. In DNA, the CDR3 is TGTGCCAGCAGCTTAGGGACTAGCGGGAGACAGCAGTTCTTC. The entire variable domain, with the rest obtained from reference TRBV7-2 and TRBJ2-1, is as follows: GAGVSQSPSNKVTEKGKDVELRCDPISGHTALYWYRQSLGQGLEFLIYFQGNSAPDKSGLPSDRFSAERTGGSVSTLTIQRTQQEDSAVYLCASSLGTSGRQQFFGPGTRLTVL.

The chain recombines TRBV5-1 with TRBJ2-7, with 9 bases fitting TRBD1. V was pared by 4 bases and J by 6 bases, with 5 bases of the junction left unmatched. The length of the CDR3 is 13 residues. Germline values: CDR1 SGHRS, CDR2 YFSETQ. The CDR3 DNA follows: TGCGCCAGCAGCACACAGGGGGCGAGCGAGCAGTACTTC. This gives the protein CASSTQGASEQYF.

V gene TRBV28 combines with J gene TRBJ1-1; TRBD1 aligns across 7 bases. CDR1 MDHEN and CDR2 SYDVKM come from the germline V gene. V lost 6 bases and J lost 5; bases outside the gene matches: 15. This CDR3 spans 16 amino acids. CDR3 nucleotide sequence: TGTGCCAGCAGAACCAATTTGAGGGGGCTATTGACTGAAGCTTTCTTT. Its translation: CASRTNLRGLLTEAFF.

This clone was found a few times. This chain joins TRBV9 and TRBJ1-6, with D hard to call. Germline assignment: CDR1 SGDLS and CDR2 YYNGEE. Trimming stripped 0 bases from V and 5 bases from J, with 12 bases between. CDR3 length equals 16 residues. The CDR3 region is CASSVAHSVNNSPLHF. The CDR3 DNA sequence: TGTGCCAGCAGCGTAGCGCACAGCGTGAATAATTCACCCCTCCACTTT.

The rearrangement uses TRBV9 and TRBJ2-7; weak D call: TRBD2 (5 bases). The V and J ends lost 0 bases and 4 bases respectively, with 17 bases between them. This CDR3 region has 16 residues. Germline loops: CDR1 SGDLS, CDR2 YYNGEE. CDR3 sequence reads: CASSVAPGWSSYEQYF. CDR3 DNA sequence: TGTGCCAGCAGCGTAGCCCCGGGGTGGTCCTCATACGAGCAGTACTTC.

The V gene is TRBV9, the J gene TRBJ2-1; D possibly matches TRBD1 or TRBD2 (5 bases each). Germline values: CDR1 SGDLS, CDR2 YYNGEE. The CDR3 is 17 residues long. V was trimmed by 4 bases and J by 9 bases, leaving 26 bases between them. DNA for the CDR3: TGTGCCAGCAGCCCCCGGGGTGTGGGGCTAAGCCTCACTGAGCAGTTCTTC. Translated, it gives CASSPRGVGLSLTEQFF.

This chain connects TRBV6-1 to TRBJ2-7, with TRBD1 matching over 9 bases. There are 15 residues in the CDR3. Trimming cost V 0 bases and J 5 bases; bases outside gene matches: 5. In germline, CDR1 is MNHNS, CDR2 SASEGT. As DNA, the CDR3 is TGTGCCAGCAGTGAAGCGGGACAGGGTTCCCACGAGCAGTACTTC. Protein sequence: CASSEAGQGSHEQYF.

This sequence joins TRBV7-9 and TRBJ2-2; D is unclear. The CDR3 extends over 13 amino acids. Germline V CDR1 and CDR2: SEHNR, FQNEAQ (reference sequence). Trimming took 10 bases from V and 7 from J, leaving 16 bases between them. CDR3 DNA sequence: TGTGCCACCCCCCGGACGCCGGGCGGGGAGCTGTTTTTT. Translating it yields CATPRTPGGELFF.

The DNA of the CDR3 is TGTGCCAGCAGGGCCTTCAAGGAGAACACTGAAGCTTTCTTT. Protein sequence: CASRAFKENTEAFF. This chain uses TRBV2 with TRBJ1-1; D is unresolved. Trimming left V 6 bases short and J 1 base short, with 12 bases between. The CDR3 runs 14 residues. Germline CDR1 reads SNHLY; CDR2 reads FYNNEI.